One and the same sample provided the 25 T cell receptor beta chains below, sequenced in a study of T cells in Graves' hyperthyroidism and ophthalmopathy. RNA transcripts provided the source from which TCR beta CDR3 regions were amplified. HTBI primers drove first-round RT-PCR of the TCR CDR3. TCRdb itself ran the multiplex PCR reads through MiXCR, one entry per CDR3 protein. The table includes 450,000 to 700,000 distinct CDR3 sequences, about 43% detected once. The sample consisted of peripheral blood or thyroid tissue (not recorded which). These receptors were obtained from an adult woman with Graves' disease, either hyperthyroidism or ophthalmopathy (not recorded which).

This clonotype is a singleton in its sample. V and J are TRBV20-1 and TRBJ1-5; D is undetermined. Germline V gene data show CDR1 as DFQATT and CDR2 as SNEGSKA (reference sequence). Trimming pared 6 bases from V and 0 bases from J, leaving 12 bases between. This CDR3 comprises 14 residues. The CDR3 DNA is TGCAGTGCCCCAATCGGCGATAGCAATCAGCCCCAGCATTTT. Translating gives CSAPIGDSNQPQHF.

The gene calls are TRBV10-3 and TRBJ1-3; D possibly corresponds to TRBD1 (5 bases). The CDR3 loop spans 12 amino acids. Germline values: CDR1 ENHRY, CDR2 SYGVKD. With 10 bases removed from V and 7 bases from J, the gap between germline ends came to 14 bases. DNA for the CDR3: TGTGCCAAACAGGCGCGGGGGAACACCATATATTTT. Protein sequence: CAKQARGNTIYF.

This chain connects TRBV11-2 to TRBJ2-5, with D possibly TRBD1 on 5 matching bases. The CDR3 length is 14 residues. Germline V CDR1 and CDR2: SGHAT, FQNNGV. Trimming pared 5 bases from V and 5 bases from J, leaving 15 bases between. CDR3 protein: CASSANRGRETQYF. The CDR3 DNA reads TGTGCCAGCAGCGCTAATAGGGGCAGGGAGACCCAGTACTTC. Full variable domain (outside the CDR3, taken from reference TRBV11-2 and TRBJ2-5): EAGVAQSPRYKIIEKRQSVAFWCNPISGHATLYWYQQILGQGPKLLIQFQNNGVVDDSQLPKDRFSAERLKGVDSTLKIQPAKLEDSAVYLCASSANRGRETQYFGPGTRLLVL.

This clonotype appeared a few times. This chain connects TRBV10-2 to TRBJ1-6; the D is unclear. V was pared by 3 bases and J by 10 bases, with 10 bases between. Germline V gene data show CDR1 as WSHSY and CDR2 as SAAADI. The CDR3 consists of 13 residues. The CDR3 DNA reads as TGCGCCAGCAGTGATCCAATTGGCTCACCCCTCCACTTT. Protein sequence: CASSDPIGSPLHF.

This clonotype appeared many times. J is TRBJ2-5 and V is TRBV30, with TRBD2 matching 9 bases. This CDR3 region has 14 residues. Trimming took 2 bases from V and 3 from J; bases not matched to a gene: 4. Germline CDR1 is GTSNPN and CDR2 is SVGIG (reference sequence). The DNA of the CDR3 is TGTGCCTGGAGTCCGGGACTAGCAAAAGAGACCCAGTACTTC. It is translated as CAWSPGLAKETQYF. Full variable domain (rest looked up from reference TRBV30 and TRBJ2-5): SQTIHQWPATLVQPVGSPLSLECTVEGTSNPNLYWYRQAAGRGLQLLFYSVGIGQISSEVPQNLSASRPQDRQFILSSKKLLLSDSGFYLCAWSPGLAKETQYFGPGTRLLVL.

The chain recombines TRBV24-1 with TRBJ2-3; D gene ambiguous. There are 11 residues in the CDR3. Germline V gene lookup returns CDR1 KGHDR and CDR2 SFDVKD. Deletions cut 6 bases from V and 6 bases from J, with 6 bases between. CDR3 residues: CATSHADTQYF. Written as DNA, the CDR3 is TGTGCCACCAGTCATGCGGATACGCAGTATTTT.

This chain joins TRBV5-1 and TRBJ2-3; a possible D gene is TRBD2 (5 bases). This CDR3 has 13 amino acids. V lost 3 bases and J lost 5, with 10 bases in between. The germline gives CDR1 SGHRS, CDR2 YFSETQ. CDR3 amino acids: CASSSGLEDTQYF. CDR3 DNA: TGCGCCAGCAGCTCAGGACTGGAAGATACGCAGTATTTT.

The CDR3 DNA is TGCAGTGCTAGGGAACCTCAGGGGTCCCGGGCCCAGTACTTC. Amino acid sequence: CSAREPQGSRAQYF. The chain recombines TRBV20-1 with TRBJ2-5, with D tentatively TRBD1 (6 bases). The CDR3 runs to 14 residues. Looked up from germline, CDR1 is DFQATT and CDR2 is SNEGSKA (reference sequence). V dropped 3 bases and J dropped 9 bases, with 20 bases sitting between them.

This clonotype appeared many times. V is TRBV11-3 and J is TRBJ2-7; 7 bases align to TRBD1. The CDR3 extends over 15 amino acids. CDR1 is SGHNT and CDR2 is YENEEA in the germline V gene. V was pared by 3 bases and J by 3 bases, with 8 bases of the junction left unmatched. CDR3 sequence (DNA): TGTGCCAGCAGCTTCAGTTCCGACAGGGACTACGAGCAGTACTTC. It encodes CASSFSSDRDYEQYF.

Many counts were recorded for this clonotype. The chain is built from TRBV6-6 and TRBJ2-5, with D possibly matching TRBD2 (6 bases). Per germline, CDR1 MNHNY and CDR2 SVGAGI (reference sequence). V lost 2 bases and J lost 5, with 15 bases in between. The CDR3 consists of 15 residues. The chain's CDR3 is CASSYRPGARETQYF. CDR3 coding DNA: TGTGCCAGCAGTTACAGGCCGGGAGCAAGGGAGACCCAGTACTTC.

The chain carries TRBV10-3 and TRBJ1-2, with unresolved D. Trimming shortened V by 10 bases and J by 8 bases, and 17 bases separated the two germline ends. CDR3 length: 12 amino acids. Germline V lookup: CDR1 ENHRY, CDR2 SYGVKD. The CDR3 loop is CATKNPGKGYTF. The CDR3 DNA reads TGTGCCACCAAAAACCCTGGGAAGGGCTACACCTTC.

V gene TRBV30 combines with J gene TRBJ2-7; TRBD2 aligns across 9 bases. The junction had 3 bases not matched to a gene; V was cut back by 4 bases and J by 2 bases. CDR1 is GTSNPN, CDR2 SVGIG, per germline (reference sequence). The CDR3 covers 13 residues. The CDR3 DNA reads TGTGCCTGGACTAGCGGGGTCGCCTACGAGCAGTACTTC. Translated, it gives CAWTSGVAYEQYF.

The chain recombines TRBV28 with TRBJ1-6; a possible D gene is TRBD1 (6 bases). Trimming removed 3 bases from V and 5 bases from J, with 11 bases in between. Germline V gene sequence: CDR1 MDHEN, CDR2 SYDVKM. The CDR3 is 15 amino acids. CDR3 residues: CASSFQGLHNSPLHF. The CDR3 DNA follows: TGTGCCAGCAGTTTCCAGGGGCTTCATAATTCACCCCTCCACTTT.

The J gene is TRBJ2-1, the V gene TRBV7-9; D is unclear. The CDR3 is made up of 12 amino acids. Germline V gene lookup returns CDR1 SEHNR and CDR2 FQNEAQ (reference sequence). V was pared by 2 bases and J by 9 bases, with 8 bases between. For the CDR3, the DNA is TGTGCCAGCAGCTTAAGTCAGGCTGAGCAGTTCTTC. Amino acids: CASSLSQAEQFF.

This clonotype has a single count. The chain has TRBV7-7 and TRBJ2-5, with D hard to call. Trimming removed 5 bases from V and 5 bases from J, with 9 bases in between. The germline V gene has CDR1 SSHAT and CDR2 FNYEAQ (reference sequence). This CDR3 comprises 12 residues. The DNA for the CDR3 is TGTGCCAGCAGCACACCCTTCGAGACCCAGTACTTC. Translated, it gives CASSTPFETQYF.

The table lists this clonotype with many counts. This chain uses TRBV7-9 with TRBJ1-1, with D unclear. This CDR3 is built from 11 residues. CDR1 SEHNR and CDR2 FQNEAQ come from the germline V gene (reference sequence). Trimming took off 5 bases at V and 8 bases at J, with 9 bases between the two ends. In nucleotides, the CDR3 is TGTGCCAGCAGCCGCGACCCAGAAGCTTTCTTT. Its translation is CASSRDPEAFF.

This clonotype has a count of ten or more. This chain links TRBV5-6 with TRBJ2-7; D call uncertain. The CDR3 contains 13 residues. V lost 1 base and J lost 4, with 9 bases in between. CDR1 SGHDT and CDR2 YYEEEE come from the germline V gene. CDR3 amino acids: CASSLPDWYEQYF. The CDR3 nucleotides are TGTGCCAGCAGCTTGCCTGACTGGTACGAGCAGTACTTC. Looking up the rest from reference TRBV5-6 and TRBJ2-7 gives the full variable domain: DAGVTQSPTHLIKTRGQQVTLRCSPKSGHDTVSWYQQALGQGPQFIFQYYEEEERQRGNFPDRFSGHQFPNYSSELNVNALLLGDSALYLCASSLPDWYEQYFGPGTRLTVT.

The CDR3 region is CASSLARVQETQYF. The CDR3 nucleotides read TGTGCCAGCAGCTTAGCCCGGGTTCAAGAGACCCAGTACTTC. The rearrangement links TRBV7-2 to TRBJ2-5; D is ambiguous. CDR1 SGHTA and CDR2 FQGNSA come from the germline V gene. The CDR3 covers 14 residues. Trimming removed 0 bases from V and 2 bases from J, with 7 bases in between.

This clonotype was seen at least ten times. The chain uses TRBV6-6 and TRBJ2-6, with a tentative D call TRBD1 (7 bases). Trimming pared 4 bases from V and 1 base from J, leaving 20 bases between. Germline V gene sequence: CDR1 MNHNY, CDR2 SVGAGI (reference sequence). The CDR3 extends over 19 amino acids. CDR3 in amino acids: CASSWLMPGGSSGANVLTF. CDR3 DNA: TGTGCCAGCAGTTGGTTGATGCCAGGGGGGTCTTCTGGGGCCAACGTCCTGACTTTC.

The V gene is TRBV6-1, the J gene TRBJ1-5; D is possibly TRBD1 (5 bases). CDR1 and CDR2 (germline): MNHNS, SASEGT. The V end was cut by 1 base, the J end by 6 bases, with 10 bases between. The CDR3 covers 14 residues. CDR3 sequence (DNA): TGTGCCAGCAGTGAAGGCCAGGGAAGTCAGCCCCAGCATTTT. Translated: CASSEGQGSQPQHF.

The gene calls are TRBV20-1 and TRBJ1-2; D gene unclear. V gave up 4 bases and J gave up 1 base, with 1 base separating them. The germline CDR1 and CDR2 sequences are DFQATT and SNEGSKA (reference sequence). This CDR3 spans 10 amino acids. The CDR3 coding sequence is TGCAGTGCTAATAACTATGGCTACACCTTC. It specifies CSANNYGYTF.

The chain joins TRBV27 to TRBJ2-7; tentatively, D is TRBD1 (5 bases). Germline V lookup: CDR1 MNHEY, CDR2 SMNVEV (reference sequence). Trimming removed 6 bases at V and 3 bases at J, with 12 bases between. The CDR3 extends over 13 amino acids. CDR3 residues: CASRTRQNYEQYF. The CDR3 DNA reads as TGTGCCAGCAGAACCCGACAGAACTACGAGCAGTACTTC.

The chain recombines TRBV30 with TRBJ1-2, with a weak D call TRBD1 (6 bases). V lost 2 bases and J 3 bases, leaving 10 bases between the germline ends. In germline, CDR1 is GTSNPN, CDR2 SVGIG (reference sequence). The CDR3 is 13 residues long. CDR3 DNA: TGTGCCTGGAGTCCGGGACACGACTATGGCTACACCTTC. Protein: CAWSPGHDYGYTF.

This clonotype was counted many times. The rearrangement links TRBV12-3 or TRBV12-4 to TRBJ1-5; D not certain. V gave up 6 bases and J gave up 4 bases, with 10 bases separating them. The CDR3 extends over 13 amino acids. The chain's CDR3 is CASSLWGNQPQHF. DNA of the CDR3: TGTGCCAGCAGCTTATGGGGAAATCAGCCCCAGCATTTT.

This sequence joins TRBV11-2 and TRBJ2-7; D perhaps matches TRBD1 (6 bases). Trimming stripped 5 bases from V and 4 bases from J, with 12 bases between. The CDR3 extends over 13 amino acids. Germline CDR1 and CDR2: SGHAT and FQNNGV. CDR3 coding DNA: TGTGCCAGCAGCCGGCCAGGGGAGTACGAGCAGTACTTC. This translates into CASSRPGEYEQYF.